This record covers a single T cell receptor (beta chain). This sample is drawn from a study of human T cells and chemical hapten exposure. The CDR3 is made up of 13 amino acids. The trim removed 10 bases at V and 3 bases at J, leaving 4 bases unmatched. CDR1 is SEHNR, CDR2 FQNEAQ, per germline (reference sequence). TCRdb fed the RACE reads into MiXCR, producing one record per CDR3 protein. The sample yields 100,000 to 150,000 distinct CDR3 sequences, around 11% seen once. Stated time point: patch test 3, about 24 weeks after DPC sensitization. Noted treatment: therapeutic diphenylcyclopropenone sensitization with weekly scalp DPC. From whole blood left unfractionated, total RNA was extracted.

J is TRBJ2-7 and V is TRBV7-9, with 12 bases identical to TRBD2. The specimen was whole blood, collected in connection with sensitization to the hapten diphenylcyclopropenone (DPC). The sequence was collected from a woman aged 50 to 65 with alopecia areata. Some clones in this sample may be carry-over from other donors' samples. DNA of the CDR3: TGTGCCACCGCGACTAGCGGGGGCTACGAGCAGTACTTC. Encoded protein: CATATSGGYEQYF. Variable domain in full (rest from reference TRBV7-9 and TRBJ2-7): DTGVSQNPRHKITKRGQNVTFRCDPISEHNRLYWYRQTLGQGPEFLTYFQNEAQLEKSRLLSDRFSAERPKGSFSTLEIQRTEQGDSAMYLCATATSGGYEQYFGPGTRLTVT.